This T cell receptor beta chain was sequenced during a study of OX40 agonist ivuxolimab in advanced cancers. On the study more broadly: People in dose escalation had one of these cancers: hepatocellular carcinoma, melanoma, renal cell or head and neck cancer. With a range of roughly 20 to 80, age averaged about 58 years, and around 80% were male. Partial responses, seen in three patients, involved one hepatocellular carcinoma and two cutaneous melanomas. Study-level findings and limits: CD8+ T cells (on average) carried more expanded clones than CD4+ T cells.

V lost 4 bases to trimming and J lost 3 bases; unmatched junction nucleotides: 12. The CDR3 totals 17 residues. CDR1 is MNHEY and CDR2 is SMNVEV in the germline V gene (reference sequence). As to this clone: Antigen: not known.

Repertoires were generated with immunoSEQ multiplex PCR, while TCRdb's copy carries only in-frame clones and drops some. The sample records approximately 70,000 clones, around 90% being singletons. The clonotype originates from an adult with an advanced solid tumor such as melanoma, head and neck, liver or kidney cancer. V is TRBV27 and J is TRBJ1-5, with 7 positions matching TRBD1. The material was CD4+ or CD8+ T cells sorted from blood, obtained in a trial of the OX40 agonist ivuxolimab. The CDR3 protein is CASSSSEQGWNNQPQHF. CDR3 coding DNA: TGTGCCAGCAGTTCAAGCGAACAGGGGTGGAACAATCAGCCCCAGCATTTT.